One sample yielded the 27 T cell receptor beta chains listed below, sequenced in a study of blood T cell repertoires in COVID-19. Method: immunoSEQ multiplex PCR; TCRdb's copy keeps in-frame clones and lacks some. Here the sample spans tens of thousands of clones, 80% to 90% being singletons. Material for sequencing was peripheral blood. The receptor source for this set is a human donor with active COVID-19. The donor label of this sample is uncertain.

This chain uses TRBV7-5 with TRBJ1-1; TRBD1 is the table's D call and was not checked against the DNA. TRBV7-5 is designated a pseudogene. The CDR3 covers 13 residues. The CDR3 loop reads CVRSTTGRTEAFF. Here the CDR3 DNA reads TGTGTCAGAAGCACGACAGGGCGGACTGAAGCTTTCTTT.

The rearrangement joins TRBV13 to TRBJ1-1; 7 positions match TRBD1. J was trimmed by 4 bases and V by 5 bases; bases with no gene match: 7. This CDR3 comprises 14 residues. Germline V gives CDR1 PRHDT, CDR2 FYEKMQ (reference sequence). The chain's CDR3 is CASSGYRGGTEAFF. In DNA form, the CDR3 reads TGTGCCAGCAGCGGCTACAGGGGCGGCACTGAAGCTTTCTTT.

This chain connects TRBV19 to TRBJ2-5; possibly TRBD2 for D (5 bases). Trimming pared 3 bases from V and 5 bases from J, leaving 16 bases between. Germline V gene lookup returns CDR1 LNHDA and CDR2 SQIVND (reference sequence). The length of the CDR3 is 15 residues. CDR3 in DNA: TGTGCCAGTAGTATGGTGGGAACTAGAGGCGAGACCCAGTACTTC. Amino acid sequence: CASSMVGTRGETQYF.

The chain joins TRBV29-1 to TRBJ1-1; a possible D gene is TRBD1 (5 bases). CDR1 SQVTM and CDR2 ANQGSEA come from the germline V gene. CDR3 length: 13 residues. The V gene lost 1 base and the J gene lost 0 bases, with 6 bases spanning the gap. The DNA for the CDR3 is TGCAGCGTTGAAGGCAGGGTGAACACTGAAGCTTTCTTT. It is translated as CSVEGRVNTEAFF.

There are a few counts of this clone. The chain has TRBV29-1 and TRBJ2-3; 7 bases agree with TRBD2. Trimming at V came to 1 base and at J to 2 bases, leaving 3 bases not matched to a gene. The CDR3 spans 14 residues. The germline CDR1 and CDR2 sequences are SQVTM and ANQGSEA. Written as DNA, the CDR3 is TGCAGCGTTGAAGGGGCGGGAGCCACAGATACGCAGTATTTT. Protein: CSVEGAGATDTQYF.

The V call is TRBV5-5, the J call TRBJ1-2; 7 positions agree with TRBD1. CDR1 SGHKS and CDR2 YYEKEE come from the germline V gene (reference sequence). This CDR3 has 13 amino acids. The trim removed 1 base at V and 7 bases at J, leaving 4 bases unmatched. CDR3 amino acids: CASSLRQGGGYTF. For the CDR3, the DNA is TGTGCCAGCAGCTTGCGGCAGGGGGGTGGCTACACCTTC.

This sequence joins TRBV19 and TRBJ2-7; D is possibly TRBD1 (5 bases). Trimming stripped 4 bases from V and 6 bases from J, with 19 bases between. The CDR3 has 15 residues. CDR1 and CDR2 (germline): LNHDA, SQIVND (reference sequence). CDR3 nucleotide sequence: TGTGCCAGTAGTAGAGGTAGGGGAACTTCAGGCGAGCAGTACTTC. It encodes CASSRGRGTSGEQYF. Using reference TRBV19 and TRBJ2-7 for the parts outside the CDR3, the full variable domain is DGGITQSPKYLFRKEGQNVTLSCEQNLNHDAMYWYRQDPGQGLRLIYYSQIVNDFQKGDIAEGYSVSREKKESFPLTVTSAQKNPTAFYLCASSRGRGTSGEQYFGPGTRLTVT.

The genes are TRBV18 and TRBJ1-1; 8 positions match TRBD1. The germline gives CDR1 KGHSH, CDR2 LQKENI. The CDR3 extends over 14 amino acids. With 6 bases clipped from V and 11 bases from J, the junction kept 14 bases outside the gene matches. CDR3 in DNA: TGTGCCAGCTCGACAAACCAACAGGGGGGTAGTGCTTTCTTT. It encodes CASSTNQQGGSAFF.

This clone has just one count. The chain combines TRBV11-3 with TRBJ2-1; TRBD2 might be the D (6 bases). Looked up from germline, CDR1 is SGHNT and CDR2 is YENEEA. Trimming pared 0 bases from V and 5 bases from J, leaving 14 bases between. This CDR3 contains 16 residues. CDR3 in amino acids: CASSLELGGEHNEQFF. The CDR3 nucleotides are TGTGCCAGCAGCTTAGAACTTGGCGGGGAACACAATGAGCAGTTCTTC.

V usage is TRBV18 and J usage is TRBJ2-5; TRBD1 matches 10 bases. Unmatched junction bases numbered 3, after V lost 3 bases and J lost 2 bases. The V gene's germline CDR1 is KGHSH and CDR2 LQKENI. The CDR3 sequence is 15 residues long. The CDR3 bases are TGTGCCAGCTCACCGGGACAGGGGACACAAGAGACCCAGTACTTC. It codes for CASSPGQGTQETQYF.

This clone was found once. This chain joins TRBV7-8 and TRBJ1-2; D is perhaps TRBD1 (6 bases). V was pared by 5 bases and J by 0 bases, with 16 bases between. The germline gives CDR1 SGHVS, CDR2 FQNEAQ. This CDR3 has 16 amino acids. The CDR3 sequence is CASSAPYRDSNYGYTF. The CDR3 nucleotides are TGTGCCAGCAGCGCACCGTACAGGGATTCTAACTATGGCTACACCTTC.

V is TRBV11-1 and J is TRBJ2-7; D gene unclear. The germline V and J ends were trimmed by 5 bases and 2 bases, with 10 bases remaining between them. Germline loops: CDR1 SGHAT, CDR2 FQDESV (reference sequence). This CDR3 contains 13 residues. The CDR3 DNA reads TGTGCCAGCAGCCCGCTCCGGGCCTACGAGCAGTACTTC. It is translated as CASSPLRAYEQYF.

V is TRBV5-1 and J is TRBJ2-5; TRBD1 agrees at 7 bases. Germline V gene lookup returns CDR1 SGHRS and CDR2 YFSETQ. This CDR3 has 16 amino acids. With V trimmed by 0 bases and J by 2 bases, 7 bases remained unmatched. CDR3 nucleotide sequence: TGCGCCAGCAGCTTGGCGGGCACAGGGGCTCAAGAGACCCAGTACTTC. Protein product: CASSLAGTGAQETQYF. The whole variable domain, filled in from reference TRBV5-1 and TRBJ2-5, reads KAGVTQTPRYLIKTRGQQVTLSCSPISGHRSVSWYQQTPGQGLQFLFEYFSETQRNKGNFPGRFSGRQFSNSRSEMNVSTLELGDSALYLCASSLAGTGAQETQYFGPGTRLLVL.

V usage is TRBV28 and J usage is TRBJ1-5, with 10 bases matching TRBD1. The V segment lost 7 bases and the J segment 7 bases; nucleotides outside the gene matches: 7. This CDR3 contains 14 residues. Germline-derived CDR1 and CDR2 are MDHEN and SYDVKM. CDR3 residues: CASKGGTGVQPQHF. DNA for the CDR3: TGTGCCAGCAAGGGCGGGACAGGGGTACAGCCCCAGCATTTT.

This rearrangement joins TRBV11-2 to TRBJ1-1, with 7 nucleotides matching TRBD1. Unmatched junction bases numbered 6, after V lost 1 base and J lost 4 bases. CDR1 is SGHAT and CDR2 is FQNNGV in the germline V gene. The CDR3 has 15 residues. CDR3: CASSLVGAGGTEAFF. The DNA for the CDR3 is TGTGCCAGCAGCTTAGTCGGGGCAGGGGGCACTGAAGCTTTCTTT.

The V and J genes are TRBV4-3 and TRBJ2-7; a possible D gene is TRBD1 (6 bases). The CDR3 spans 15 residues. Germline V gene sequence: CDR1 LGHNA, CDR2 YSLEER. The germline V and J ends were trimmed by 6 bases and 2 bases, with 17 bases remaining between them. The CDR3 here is CASRALGAQTYEQYF. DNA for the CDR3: TGCGCCAGCAGAGCTTTGGGGGCACAAACCTACGAGCAGTACTTC.

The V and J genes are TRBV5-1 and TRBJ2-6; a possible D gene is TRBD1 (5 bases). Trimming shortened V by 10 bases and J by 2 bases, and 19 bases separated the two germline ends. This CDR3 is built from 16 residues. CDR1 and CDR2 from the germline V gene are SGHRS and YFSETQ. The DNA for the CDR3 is TGCGCCTCCGCCCCGGGCTCAGGGCCTGGGGCCAACGTCCTGACTTTC. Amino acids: CASAPGSGPGANVLTF.

CDR3 loop: CSVWGDGTEAFF. For the CDR3, the DNA is TGCAGCGTTTGGGGCGATGGGACTGAAGCTTTCTTT. The rearrangement links TRBV29-1 to TRBJ1-1, with D possibly matching TRBD1 (5 bases). This CDR3 contains 12 residues. The germline V and J ends were trimmed by 5 bases and 5 bases, with 12 bases remaining between them. Germline V gene lookup returns CDR1 SQVTM and CDR2 ANQGSEA.

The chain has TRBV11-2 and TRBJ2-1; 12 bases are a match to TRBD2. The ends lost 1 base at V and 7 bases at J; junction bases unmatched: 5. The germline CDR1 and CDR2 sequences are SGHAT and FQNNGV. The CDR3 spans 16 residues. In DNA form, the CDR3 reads TGTGCCAGCAGCTTAGCTTGGACTAGCGGGACAAATGAGCAGTTCTTC. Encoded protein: CASSLAWTSGTNEQFF.

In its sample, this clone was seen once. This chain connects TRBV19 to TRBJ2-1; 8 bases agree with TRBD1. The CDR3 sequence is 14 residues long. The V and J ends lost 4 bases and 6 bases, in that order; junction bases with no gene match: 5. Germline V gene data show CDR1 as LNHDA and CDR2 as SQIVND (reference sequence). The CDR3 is CASSRQGSFNEQFF. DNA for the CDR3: TGTGCCAGTAGTAGACAGGGGTCTTTCAATGAGCAGTTCTTC. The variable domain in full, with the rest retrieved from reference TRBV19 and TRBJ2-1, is DGGITQSPKYLFRKEGQNVTLSCEQNLNHDAMYWYRQDPGQGLRLIYYSQIVNDFQKGDIAEGYSVSREKKESFPLTVTSAQKNPTAFYLCASSRQGSFNEQFFGPGTRLTVL.

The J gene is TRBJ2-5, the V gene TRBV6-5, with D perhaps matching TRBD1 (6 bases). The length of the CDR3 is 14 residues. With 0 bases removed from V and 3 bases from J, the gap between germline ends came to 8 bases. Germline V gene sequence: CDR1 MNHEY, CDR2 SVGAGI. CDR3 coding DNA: TGTGCCAGCAGTTACTCGCAGGGGAAAGAGACCCAGTACTTC. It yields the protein CASSYSQGKETQYF.

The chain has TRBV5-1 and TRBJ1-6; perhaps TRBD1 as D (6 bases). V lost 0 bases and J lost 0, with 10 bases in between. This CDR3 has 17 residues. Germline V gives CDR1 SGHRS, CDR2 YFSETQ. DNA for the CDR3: TGCGCCAGCAGCTTGGGGCCAGGGGACTCCTATAATTCACCCCTCCACTTT. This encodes CASSLGPGDSYNSPLHF.

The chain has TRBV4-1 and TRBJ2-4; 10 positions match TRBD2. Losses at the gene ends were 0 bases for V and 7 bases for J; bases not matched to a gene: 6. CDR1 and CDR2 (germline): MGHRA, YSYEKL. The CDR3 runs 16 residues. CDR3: CASSQEIAGGANIQYF. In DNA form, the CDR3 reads TGCGCCAGCAGCCAAGAGATAGCGGGGGGTGCTAACATTCAGTACTTC.

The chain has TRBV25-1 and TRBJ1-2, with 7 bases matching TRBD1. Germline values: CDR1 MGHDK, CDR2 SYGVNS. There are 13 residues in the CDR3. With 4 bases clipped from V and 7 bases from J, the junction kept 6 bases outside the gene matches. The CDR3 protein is CASSAETGIGYTF. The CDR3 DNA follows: TGTGCCAGCAGTGCGGAGACAGGGATTGGCTACACCTTC.

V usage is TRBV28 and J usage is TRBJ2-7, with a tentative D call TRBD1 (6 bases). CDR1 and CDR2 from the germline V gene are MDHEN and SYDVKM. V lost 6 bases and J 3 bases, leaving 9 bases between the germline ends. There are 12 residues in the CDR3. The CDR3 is CASSQGNYEQYF. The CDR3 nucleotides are TGTGCCAGCAGCCAGGGGAACTACGAGCAGTACTTC.

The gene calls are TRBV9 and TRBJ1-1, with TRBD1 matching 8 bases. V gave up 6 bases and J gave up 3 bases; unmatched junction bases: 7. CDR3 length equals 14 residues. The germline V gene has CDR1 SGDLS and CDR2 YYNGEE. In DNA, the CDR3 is TGTGCCAGCAACCCGACAGGGGTGGACACTGAAGCTTTCTTT. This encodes CASNPTGVDTEAFF. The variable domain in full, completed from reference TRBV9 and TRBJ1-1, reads DSGVTQTPKHLITATGQRVTLRCSPRSGDLSVYWYQQSLDQGLQFLIQYYNGEERAKGNILERFSAQQFPDLHSELNLSSLELGDSALYFCASNPTGVDTEAFFGQGTRLTVV.

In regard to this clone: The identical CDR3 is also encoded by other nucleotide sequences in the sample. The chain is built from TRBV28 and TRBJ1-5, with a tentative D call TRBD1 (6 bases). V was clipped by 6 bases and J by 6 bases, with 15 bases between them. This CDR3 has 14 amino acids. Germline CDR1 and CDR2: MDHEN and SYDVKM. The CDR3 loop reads CASSLTGMGQPQHF. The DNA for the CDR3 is TGTGCCAGCAGCCTCACAGGGATGGGTCAGCCCCAGCATTTT.